This TCR beta chain was recorded in a study of blood T cell repertoires in COVID-19 (dated by TCRdb to the early 2020s). Context from the whole study: Samples covering the acute and convalescent phases of COVID-19 were provided by collaborators in the United States, Italy and Spain. Where available, HLA class I and class II types were obtained from metadata supplied by the sample provider rather than from assay-based typing. The material from the prospective study consisted of cDNA or gDNA derived from T cells, B-cell-depleted T cells, or PBMCs. Deeply sampled blood TCRbeta repertoires from subjects exposed to, actively infected with, or recovered from COVID-19 were included in the dataset. Samples were obtained from the ongoing ImmuneRACE study (first 160 participants) and from approximately 1,200 subjects provided by 6 global collaborators. A de-identified subject ID, COVID-19 status, age in years and sex were almost always included in the sample metadata. The repertoires were released in a freely available public database intended as a resource for research on the immune response to SARS-CoV-2.

Sequences SGHNT (CDR1) and YYREEE (CDR2) are obtained from the germline V gene (reference sequence). Inclusive of the bounding cysteine and phenylalanine, the CDR3 is 18 residues long. The DNA shown is the 54-base CDR3, in frame from base 1. Clipping removes 0 bases from V and 0 bases from J, with 5 as the unmatched junction base count. Whole blood was collected in K2EDTA tubes by collaborating institutions according to the institutions' own protocols. For TCRbeta analysis, collaborators shipped samples as frozen whole blood, isolated PBMCs, or DNA extracted from either of those sample types. TCRbeta CDR3 regions were amplified from genomic DNA by means of the immunoSEQ Assay, a bias-controlled multiplex PCR. In the original analysis: The number of nucleated cells in each sample was estimated from the amplification of reference gene primers within the assay. To quantify the absolute abundance of each unique TCRbeta CDR3 rearrangement, sequence reads were collapsed and filtered. For each sample, productive Simpson clonality was calculated as the square root of Simpson's diversity index over productive rearrangements. Held by TCRdb, this immuneACCESS table contains in-frame sequences only and omits some clones. Under half of the omission traces to an unresolved V gene where checked; the cause of the rest is unknown. The V and J calls and clone size were taken over from that table, and D and trimming were inferred from the DNA. The sample includes approximately 67,000 clones, with over 70% observed a single time. Clones ranked in the top ten supply approximately 8% of the sample.

Study-wide findings and limitations: The amount of clinical and demographic metadata varied by source and participant and was provided uncurated.

With regard to this clone: No cognate antigen has been identified for it. It has no much larger one-base neighbor in the sample; base qualities were not kept.

The chain is assembled from TRBV5-4 and TRBJ2-1; 11 central bases correspond to TRBD2. Sequencing was performed on peripheral blood. This receptor was identified in a man aged 50-60 years with active COVID-19. The CDR3 reads as follows: CASSLGLAGRSSYNEQFF. The sequenced DNA is TGTGCCAGCAGCTTGGGACTAGCGGGGCGGAGCTCCTACAATGAGCAGTTCTTC.